This T cell receptor (beta chain) was documented in a study of blood T cell repertoires in COVID-19. Whole-study context: The cDNA or gDNA used as material had been derived from T cells, B-cell-depleted T cells, or PBMCs.

The germline CDR1 and CDR2 sequences are SNHLY and FYNNEI. The CDR3 consists of 14 residues. The trim removed 10 bases at V and 5 bases at J, leaving 9 bases unmatched. This clone was observed a few times. The assay was immunoSEQ multiplex PCR, and TCRdb's table has in-frame clones only and misses some. This table has approximately 30,000 clones, more than 80% appearing once. The specimen was peripheral blood. This sequence originates from a woman aged 40 to 50 with active or convalescent COVID-19. The J gene is TRBJ2-3, the V gene TRBV2, with 10 bases lining up with TRBD2. CDR3 in amino acids: CANKREGPGDTQYF. The CDR3 nucleotides read TGTGCCAACAAGCGGGAGGGCCCTGGAGATACGCAGTATTTT.